This T cell receptor beta chain was identified during a study of quantifying T cell responses using KT2 cells. On the study more broadly: cDNA was made from DNase-treated RNA using alpha and beta constant primers.

A range of KT2-to-PBMC ratios was made using fixed PBMC numbers. Each cDNA got a UMI-containing oligo ligated at its 3' end. The first PCR ran roughly 4 cycles with an equimolar RC1.1 and RC1.2 beta primer mix. TCRdb re-called the UMI-ligation and nested PCR reads through MiXCR, storing one row per CDR3 protein. The sample gives 30,000 or so distinct CDR3 sequences, roughly 8% of which show up once; 15% to 19% is in the top ten. The CDR3 contains 15 residues. Trimming at V came to 7 bases and at J to 3 bases, leaving 14 bases not matched to a gene. CDR1 and CDR2 from the germline V gene are SQVTM and ANQGSEA.

This sequence joins TRBV29-1 and TRBJ2-7; 8 bases are shared with TRBD1. The receptor's source is a human donor. The sample comprised PBMCs spiked with cells of the T cell clone KT2. As DNA, the CDR3 is TGCAGCGACACGGACAGGGCTCAATCCCGCTACGAGCAGTACTTC. This encodes CSDTDRAQSRYEQYF.